These 22 T cell receptor beta chains came from one sample sequenced in a study of CD8+CD57+ T cells in acquired aplastic anemia (dated by TCRdb to 2016 to 2019). Sequencing relied on an Illumina HiSeq 2000. TCR beta VDJ combination and CDR3 sequence profiling used genomic DNA as the template. The raw public reads went through TCRdb reprocessing: fastp at Q25, MiXCR clone calling, in-frame beta chains kept. Identical CDR3 protein sequences are pooled into one entry, listed with their most common genes and DNA. A total of more than 100,000 distinct CDR3 sequences appear in this sample, about 46% of them only once. Of the sample, about 2.7% falls within the top ten clones. Sequenced input: sorted CD4+, CD8+, or CD8+CD57+ T cells (not recorded which) from PBMCs. The receptor set was obtained from a human donor in good health, serving as a control.

On this clonotype itself: One junction end does not reproduce the germline sequence, and a read error may be involved. V is TRBV19 and J is TRBJ1-2, with D unresolved. CDR1 and CDR2 from the germline V gene are LNHDA and SQIVND (reference sequence). This CDR3 is 15 amino acids long. CDR3 in amino acids: CVSSIGEADDYGYTF. The CDR3 DNA reads as TGTGTCAGTAGTATTGGCGAGGCGGACGACTACGGCTACACCTTC.

A word on this clonotype: A much larger clone lies one base from this, so it may be a read error. The chain combines TRBV11-2 with TRBJ2-7; no clear D gene. The ends were cut back, 5 bases at V and 0 bases at J, with 11 bases in the middle. CDR1 is SGHAT, CDR2 FQNNGV, per germline. The CDR3 totals 14 residues. The CDR3 DNA reads TGTGCCAGCAGCCCCCTACTGCGCTCCTACGAGCAGTACTTC. Its translation: CASSPLLRSYEQYF.

This clonotype was picked up many times. The chain joins TRBV7-9 to TRBJ1-5; D is uncertain. The germline CDR1 and CDR2 sequences are SEHNR and FQNEAQ (reference sequence). V was trimmed by 5 bases and J by 5 bases, leaving 7 bases between them. The CDR3 extends over 12 amino acids. CDR3 sequence reads: CASSRTDQPQHF. The CDR3 DNA follows: TGTGCCAGCAGCCGCACCGATCAGCCCCAGCATTTT.

The V and J genes are TRBV24-1 and TRBJ2-1, with D tentatively TRBD1 or TRBD2 (5 bases each). V gave up 11 bases and J gave up 8 bases, with 27 bases separating them. The CDR3 spans 16 residues. CDR1 KGHDR and CDR2 SFDVKD come from the germline V gene. This CDR3 reads CAISDQGRRGSDEQFF. Written as DNA, the CDR3 is TGTGCCATCAGCGATCAGGGACGACGGGGCTCGGATGAGCAGTTCTTC.

The rearrangement links TRBV2 to TRBJ2-5, with a possible D match to TRBD2 (7 bases). CDR1 is SNHLY, CDR2 FYNNEI, per germline. Trimming removed 6 bases from V and 5 bases from J, with 19 bases in between. CDR3 length: 15 amino acids. In nucleotides, the CDR3 is TGTGCCAGCAGCTTGGGAGGGGGGCCGGTGGAGACCCAGTACTTC. It codes for CASSLGGGPVETQYF.

The sample holds many counts of this clonotype. This chain uses TRBV5-4 with TRBJ1-5, with TRBD1 matching over 8 bases. Germline-derived CDR1 and CDR2 are SGHNT and YYREEE (reference sequence). This CDR3 is built from 18 residues. Unmatched junction bases numbered 12, after V lost 0 bases and J lost 4 bases. The CDR3 nucleotides read TGTGCCAGCAGCTTGGTGTCAGGGGTCCGGGACAGGAATCAGCCCCAGCATTTT. This gives the protein CASSLVSGVRDRNQPQHF.

This clonotype was seen ten or more times. This chain uses TRBV12-3 or TRBV12-4 with TRBJ2-7; 7 bases fit TRBD2. V lost 1 base to trimming and J lost 2 bases; unmatched junction nucleotides: 5. This CDR3 is 15 amino acids long. The CDR3 coding sequence is TGTGCCAGCAGTTTAGGGTCTAGCGGCCCCTACGAGCAGTACTTC. Translated, it gives CASSLGSSGPYEQYF.

The chain combines TRBV6-5 with TRBJ1-2; 9 nucleotides align to TRBD1. The length of the CDR3 is 15 residues. The trim removed 0 bases at V and 4 bases at J, leaving 3 bases unmatched. Germline V CDR1 and CDR2: MNHEY, SVGAGI. The CDR3 region is CASSYSTGGGYGYTF. For the CDR3, the DNA is TGTGCCAGCAGTTACTCGACAGGGGGTGGCTATGGCTACACCTTC.

The rearrangement links TRBV2 to TRBJ2-3; maybe TRBD2 (5 bases). The CDR3 has 12 residues. The germline V and J ends were trimmed by 6 bases and 1 base, with 5 bases remaining between them. Germline CDR1 SNHLY, CDR2 FYNNEI. CDR3 loop: CASRRGTDTQYF. In nucleotides, the CDR3 is TGTGCCAGCAGGCGGGGCACAGATACGCAGTATTTT.

This chain uses TRBV14 with TRBJ1-3; D is uncertain. Germline CDR1 SGHDN, CDR2 FVKESK. Trimming left V 1 base short and J 7 bases short, with 5 bases between. The length of the CDR3 is 12 residues. CDR3 nucleotides: TGTGCCAGCAGCCAAGCTGTCAACACCATATATTTT. Translated, it gives CASSQAVNTIYF.

This chain links TRBV29-1 with TRBJ1-6, with D perhaps TRBD1 (5 bases). The germline CDR1 and CDR2 sequences are SQVTM and ANQGSEA. CDR3 length: 12 amino acids. CDR3 sequence: CTGRGSGSPLHF. DNA for the CDR3: TGCACCGGTAGGGGATCAGGCTCACCCCTCCACTTT.

This clonotype showed up many times. The chain combines TRBV10-1 with TRBJ2-7, with D perhaps TRBD2 (5 bases). Germline V lookup: CDR1 WNHNN, CDR2 SYGVQD (reference sequence). This CDR3 is 14 amino acids long. Trimming removed 3 bases at V and 3 bases at J, with 12 bases between. CDR3: CASSDGGPSYEQYF. The CDR3 DNA reads as TGCGCCAGCAGTGATGGCGGGCCGAGCTACGAGCAGTACTTC.

This clonotype occurred many times. V gene TRBV5-8 combines with J gene TRBJ2-7; weak D call: TRBD1 (6 bases). V lost 3 bases to trimming and J lost 6 bases, with 13 bases between them. The germline CDR1 and CDR2 sequences are SGHTS and YDEGEE. CDR3 length: 13 residues. This CDR3 is CASSSQGRGEQYF. CDR3 in DNA: TGTGCCAGCAGCTCACAGGGTCGTGGCGAGCAGTACTTC.

This clonotype was counted a single time. The chain recombines TRBV2 with TRBJ2-7; 9 nucleotides match TRBD2. CDR3 length: 14 residues. V gave up 3 bases and J gave up 5 bases; unmatched junction bases: 5. Germline CDR1 reads SNHLY; CDR2 reads FYNNEI. The DNA of the CDR3 is TGTGCCAGCAGTGATCCTAGCGGGAACCACGAGCAGTACTTC. Protein: CASSDPSGNHEQYF.

V usage is TRBV15 and J usage is TRBJ2-5; D unresolved. This CDR3 contains 14 residues. Germline CDR1 and CDR2: LNHNV and YYDKDF (reference sequence). V gave up 3 bases and J gave up 3 bases, with 11 bases separating them. The CDR3 DNA is TGTGCCACCAGCAGCCCCCAACTCGAAGAGACCCAGTACTTC. Its translation is CATSSPQLEETQYF.

This clonotype was recorded at least ten times. CDR3 DNA sequence: TGTGCCAGCAGCCACCGACGGTGGGACAGGGGGTGTCAGCCCCAGCATTTT. Its protein product is CASSHRRWDRGCQPQHF. The chain joins TRBV7-3 to TRBJ1-5, with 11 bases lining up with TRBD1. Per germline, CDR1 SGHTA and CDR2 FQGTGA. This CDR3 spans 17 amino acids. V shed 5 bases, J shed 6 bases, and the junction held 12 bases outside the gene matches.

For this clonotype: In this CDR3 the conserved last residue, phenylalanine or tryptophan, is missing, so a read error is likely. No DNA is shown, since the ends of the CDR3 on it are uncertain; the CDR3 is the one TCRdb lists. The rearrangement uses TRBV2 and TRBJ1-6. The CDR3 numbers 8 amino acids, ends counted. Looked up from germline, CDR1 is SNHLY and CDR2 is FYNNEI. The CDR3 reads CASSVPNS.

The V and J genes are TRBV19 and TRBJ1-6, with TRBD1 matching over 7 bases. This CDR3 comprises 14 residues. V shed 4 bases and J 7 bases; nucleotides not matched to a gene: 4. Germline assignment: CDR1 LNHDA and CDR2 SQIVND (reference sequence). CDR3 region: CASSTGTANSPLHF. CDR3 nucleotides: TGTGCCAGTAGTACGGGGACAGCGAATTCACCCCTCCACTTT.

The chain carries TRBV25-1 and TRBJ2-6, with D hard to call. Germline lookup yields CDR1 MGHDK and CDR2 SYGVNS. V lost 4 bases to trimming and J lost 0 bases, with 10 bases between them. This CDR3 has 16 residues. Here the CDR3 DNA reads TGTGCCAGCAGTGTGATCAATCTCTCTGGGGCCAACGTCCTGACTTTC. The encoded protein is CASSVINLSGANVLTF.

The chain joins TRBV6-1 to TRBJ1-5; 9 bases match TRBD1. V was pared by 6 bases and J by 7 bases, with 10 bases of the junction left unmatched. The germline V gene encodes CDR1 MNHNS and CDR2 SASEGT. The CDR3 is 15 amino acids. The CDR3: CASRTTGGSSQPQHF. CDR3 in DNA: TGTGCCAGCAGGACAACAGGGGGCTCAAGCCAGCCCCAGCATTTT.

CDR3 loop: CAISDSRATEAFF. CDR3 sequence (DNA): TGTGCCATCAGTGACAGTCGAGCCACTGAAGCTTTCTTT. V is TRBV10-3 and J is TRBJ1-1; the D is unclear. CDR1 ENHRY and CDR2 SYGVKD come from the germline V gene. V lost 3 bases to trimming and J lost 4 bases, with 9 bases between them. This CDR3 is 13 amino acids long.

The chain couples TRBV4-2 to TRBJ2-3; 10 nucleotides align to TRBD2. CDR3 size: 16 residues. From germline, CDR1 is LGHNA and CDR2 YNFKEQ. V lost 4 bases, J lost 4 bases, and 8 bases stayed unmatched. The CDR3 reads CASSPGAGGLPDTQYF. In nucleotides, the CDR3 is TGTGCCAGCAGCCCCGGAGCGGGGGGGCTTCCAGATACGCAGTATTTT.